These T cell receptor beta chains were read from a single sample in a study of blood T cells in healthy people across ages. Each CDR3 protein gets one entry after TCRdb re-called the 5' RACE reads with MiXCR. The sample lists roughly 1.5 million distinct CDR3 sequences, around 40% occurring once. Sequenced input: blood. All receptors come from a woman aged 18-35 years in good health. The CDR3 runs from the conserved cysteine through the conserved F or W. The D gene is left open where the match is weak. Only some rows state a clone size, as once, few, many or a class for expanded clones.

>TRBJ2-1|TRBD1|few|TRBV11-2
CASILSFSTRDRRSYNEQFF
TGTGCCAGCATCCTTAGCTTCTCAACCCGGGACAGACGCTCCTACAATGAGCAGTTCTTC
>TRBJ2-7|.|once|TRBV10-2
CASKSPYNEQYF
TGCGCCAGCAAGAGCCCCTACAATGAGCAGTACTTC
>TRBJ2-2|.|.|TRBV7-2
CASSQGRAGELFF
TGTGCCAGCAGCCAAGGTCGGGCCGGGGAGCTGTTTTTT
>TRBJ2-7|.|.|TRBV29-1
CSVGTEGYEQYF
TGCAGCGTTGGGACAGAAGGCTACGAGCAGTACTTC
>TRBJ2-7|.|.|TRBV4-1
CASSQGQVRGYEQYF
TGCGCCAGCAGCCAAGGACAGGTTAGGGGGTACGAGCAGTACTTC
>TRBJ2-4|.|.|TRBV6-2/TRBV6-3
CASSYSGQQYF
TGTGCCAGCAGCTATAGCGGCCAGCAGTACTTC
>TRBJ2-1|TRBD2|.|TRBV27
CASSGWGGGEQFF
TGTGCCAGCAGTGGGTGGGGGGGTGGTGAGCAGTTCTTC
>TRBJ2-3|TRBD2|few|TRBV5-1
CASSRSGSEDTQYF
TGCGCCAGCTCTCGGAGCGGGAGTGAAGATACGCAGTATTTT
>TRBJ2-3|.|many|TRBV20-1
CSARRGDLTDTQYF
TGCAGTGCTAGGCGGGGAGACCTCACAGATACGCAGTATTTT
>TRBJ2-5|.|.|TRBV27
CASSPRDQSNNEQYF
TGTGCCAGCAGTCCCCGGGACCAATCCAACAATGAGCAGTACTTC
>TRBJ2-7|TRBD2|few|TRBV6-2/TRBV6-3
CASSTGLAGGYEQYF
TGTGCCAGCAGTACCGGACTAGCGGGAGGCTACGAGCAGTACTTC
>TRBJ2-5|TRBD2|few|TRBV20-1
CSAISGSWKTQYF
TGCAGTGCTATCAGCGGGAGTTGGAAGACCCAGTACTTC
>TRBJ1-6|TRBD1|few|TRBV20-1
CSARDRGRNSPLHF
TGCAGCGCTAGGGACAGGGGGAGAAATTCACCCCTCCACTTT